This T cell receptor (beta chain) was sequenced for a study of cytomegalovirus exposure and HLA in healthy donors. Study conclusions and caveats: Presence/absence analyses assumed roughly uniform sequencing depth across donors, which may not hold.

PCR involved 60 Vbeta and 13 Jbeta primers. In the source study's methods: Unique TCR beta chains totaled about 73 million in a later count, with approximately 11 million of them shared. Clones were read by immunoSEQ multiplex PCR, and TCRdb kept only the in-frame ones, dropping some. The D gene and trimming were derived from the DNA, and the V and J assignments and clone size from that table. The profile covers roughly 200,000 clones, with around 89% appearing a single time and around 1% taken by the ten largest. With regard to this clone: The antigen is undetermined.

What was sequenced was PBMCs. The TCR originated in a woman aged 18-29 years in good health and CMV-seronegative.

CDR3 sequence (DNA): TGTGCCAGCAGCCCTACAGGGGGCGTCGCCGGGGAGCTGTTTTTT. Residues: CASSPTGGVAGELFF. The J gene is TRBJ2-2, the V gene TRBV7-9; 9 bases are shared with TRBD1. This CDR3 has 15 residues. Unmatched junction bases numbered 7, after V lost 5 bases and J lost 6 bases. CDR1 is SEHNR and CDR2 is FQNEAQ in the germline V gene (reference sequence). Drawing the rest from reference TRBV7-9 and TRBJ2-2, the complete variable domain is DTGVSQNPRHKITKRGQNVTFRCDPISEHNRLYWYRQTLGQGPEFLTYFQNEAQLEKSRLLSDRFSAERPKGSFSTLEIQRTEQGDSAMYLCASSPTGGVAGELFFGEGSRLTVL.